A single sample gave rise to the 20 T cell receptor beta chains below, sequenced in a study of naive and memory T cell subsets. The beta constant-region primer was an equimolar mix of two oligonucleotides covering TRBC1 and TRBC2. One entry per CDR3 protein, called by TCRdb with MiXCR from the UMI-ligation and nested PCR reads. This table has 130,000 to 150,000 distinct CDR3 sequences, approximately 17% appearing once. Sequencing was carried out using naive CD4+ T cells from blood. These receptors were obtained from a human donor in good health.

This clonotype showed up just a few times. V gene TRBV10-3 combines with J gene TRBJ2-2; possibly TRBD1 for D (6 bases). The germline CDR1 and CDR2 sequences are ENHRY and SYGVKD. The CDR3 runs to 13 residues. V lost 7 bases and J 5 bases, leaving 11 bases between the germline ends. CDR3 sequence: CAINRRGTGELFF. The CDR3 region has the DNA TGTGCCATCAATCGAAGGGGGACCGGGGAGCTGTTTTTT.

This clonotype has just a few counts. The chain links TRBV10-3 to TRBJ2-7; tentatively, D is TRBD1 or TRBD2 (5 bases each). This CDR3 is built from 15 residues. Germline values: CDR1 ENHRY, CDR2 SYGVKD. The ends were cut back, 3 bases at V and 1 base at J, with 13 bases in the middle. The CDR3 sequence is CAISEGDGFSYEQYF. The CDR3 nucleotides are TGTGCCATCAGTGAAGGGGACGGATTTTCCTACGAGCAGTACTTC.

CDR3 in DNA: TGTGCCAGCAGTCGGCCCTACAATGAGCAGTTCTTC. It specifies CASSRPYNEQFF. The chain employs TRBV28 and TRBJ2-1; D remains unclear. Germline loops: CDR1 MDHEN, CDR2 SYDVKM. The ends were cut back, 5 bases at V and 2 bases at J, with 4 bases in the middle. This CDR3 has 12 amino acids.

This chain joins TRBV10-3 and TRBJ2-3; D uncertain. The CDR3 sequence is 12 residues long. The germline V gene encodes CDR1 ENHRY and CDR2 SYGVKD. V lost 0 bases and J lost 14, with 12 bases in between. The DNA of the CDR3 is TGTGCCATCAGTGAGTCGAGGCTAGGCACGTATTTT. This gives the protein CAISESRLGTYF.

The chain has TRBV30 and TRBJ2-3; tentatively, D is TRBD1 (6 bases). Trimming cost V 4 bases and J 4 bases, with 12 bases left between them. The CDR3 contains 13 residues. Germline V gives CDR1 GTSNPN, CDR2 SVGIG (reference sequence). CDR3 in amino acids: CAWTRQGPDTQYF. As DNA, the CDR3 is TGTGCCTGGACCCGGCAGGGGCCAGATACGCAGTATTTT. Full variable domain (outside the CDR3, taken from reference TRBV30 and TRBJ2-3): SQTIHQWPATLVQPVGSPLSLECTVEGTSNPNLYWYRQAAGRGLQLLFYSVGIGQISSEVPQNLSASRPQDRQFILSSKKLLLSDSGFYLCAWTRQGPDTQYFGPGTRLTVL.

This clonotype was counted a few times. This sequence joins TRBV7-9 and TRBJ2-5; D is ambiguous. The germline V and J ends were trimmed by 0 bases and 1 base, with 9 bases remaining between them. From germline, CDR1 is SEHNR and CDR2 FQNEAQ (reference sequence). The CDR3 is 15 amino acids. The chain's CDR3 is CASSLALTAQETQYF. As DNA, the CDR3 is TGTGCCAGCAGCTTAGCGTTGACGGCCCAAGAGACCCAGTACTTC. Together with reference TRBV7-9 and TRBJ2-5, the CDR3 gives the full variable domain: DTGVSQNPRHKITKRGQNVTFRCDPISEHNRLYWYRQTLGQGPEFLTYFQNEAQLEKSRLLSDRFSAERPKGSFSTLEIQRTEQGDSAMYLCASSLALTAQETQYFGPGTRLLVL.

CDR3 sequence (DNA): TGTGCCAGCAGCCAAGCCGGGGGAGATACGCAGTATTTT. Its translation is CASSQAGGDTQYF. V is TRBV3-1 and J is TRBJ2-3, with a tentative D call TRBD2 (6 bases). The CDR3 is made up of 13 amino acids. CDR1 and CDR2 (germline): LGHDT, YNNKEL (reference sequence). V lost 1 base, J lost 5 bases, and 7 bases lay in between.

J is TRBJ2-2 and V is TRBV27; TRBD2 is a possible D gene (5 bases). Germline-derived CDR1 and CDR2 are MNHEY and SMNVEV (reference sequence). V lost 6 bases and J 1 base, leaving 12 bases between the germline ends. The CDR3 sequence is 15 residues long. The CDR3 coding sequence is TGTGCCAGCAGCCAGAGAGCGGTGAACACCGGGGAGCTGTTTTTT. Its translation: CASSQRAVNTGELFF.

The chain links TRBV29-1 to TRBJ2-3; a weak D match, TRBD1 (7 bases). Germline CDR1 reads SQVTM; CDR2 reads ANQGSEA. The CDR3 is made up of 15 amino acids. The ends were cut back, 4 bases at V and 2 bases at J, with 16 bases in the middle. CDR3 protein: CSVVVAGQLTDTQYF. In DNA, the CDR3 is TGCAGCGTTGTGGTGGCGGGACAGCTCACAGATACGCAGTATTTT.

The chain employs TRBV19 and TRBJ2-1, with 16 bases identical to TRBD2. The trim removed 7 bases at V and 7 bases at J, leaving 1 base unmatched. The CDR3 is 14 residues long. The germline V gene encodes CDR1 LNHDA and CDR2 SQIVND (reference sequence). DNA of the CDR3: TGTGCCAGTACGGGACTAGCGGGAGGGAATGAGCAGTTCTTC. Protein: CASTGLAGGNEQFF.

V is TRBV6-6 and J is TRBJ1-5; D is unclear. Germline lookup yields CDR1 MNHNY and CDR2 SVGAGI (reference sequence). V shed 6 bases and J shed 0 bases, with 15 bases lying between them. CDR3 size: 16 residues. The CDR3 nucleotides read TGTGCCAGCAGCAACCCATCCCCAAGTAGCAATCAGCCCCAGCATTTT. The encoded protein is CASSNPSPSSNQPQHF.

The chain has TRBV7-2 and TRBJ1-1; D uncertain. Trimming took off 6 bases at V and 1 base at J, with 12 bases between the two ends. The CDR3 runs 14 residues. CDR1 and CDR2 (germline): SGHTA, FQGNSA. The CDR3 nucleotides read TGTGCCAGCAGTTCCCGGCTGGGGAACACTGAAGCTTTCTTT. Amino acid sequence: CASSSRLGNTEAFF. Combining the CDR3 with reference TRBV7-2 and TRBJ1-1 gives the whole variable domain GAGVSQSPSNKVTEKGKDVELRCDPISGHTALYWYRQSLGQGLEFLIYFQGNSAPDKSGLPSDRFSAERTGGSVSTLTIQRTQQEDSAVYLCASSSRLGNTEAFFGQGTRLTVV.

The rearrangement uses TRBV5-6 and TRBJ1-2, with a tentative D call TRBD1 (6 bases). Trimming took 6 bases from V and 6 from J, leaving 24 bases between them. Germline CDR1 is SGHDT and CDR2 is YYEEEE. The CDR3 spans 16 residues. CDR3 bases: TGTGCCAGCACCCCTACAGGGCAGGGGCGAAATCATGGCTACACCTTC. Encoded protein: CASTPTGQGRNHGYTF.

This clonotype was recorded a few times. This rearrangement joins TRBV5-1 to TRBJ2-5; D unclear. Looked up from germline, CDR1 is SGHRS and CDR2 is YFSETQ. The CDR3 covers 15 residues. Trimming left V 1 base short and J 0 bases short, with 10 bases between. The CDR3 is CASSLLPSYQETQYF. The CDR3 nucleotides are TGCGCCAGCAGCTTGCTCCCATCGTACCAAGAGACCCAGTACTTC.

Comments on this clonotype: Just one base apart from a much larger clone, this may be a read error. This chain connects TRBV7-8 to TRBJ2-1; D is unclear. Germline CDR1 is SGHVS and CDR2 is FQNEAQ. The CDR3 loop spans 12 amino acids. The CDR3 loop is CASSLGVNEEFF. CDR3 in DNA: TGTGCCAGCAGCTTAGGAGTCAATGAGGAGTTCTTC.

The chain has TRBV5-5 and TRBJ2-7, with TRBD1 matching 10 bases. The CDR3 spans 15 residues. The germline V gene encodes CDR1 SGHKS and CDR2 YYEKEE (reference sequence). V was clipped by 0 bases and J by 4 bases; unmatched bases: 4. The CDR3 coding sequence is TGTGCCAGCAGCTTGGTAGGGACAGGGGTGTACGAGCAGTACTTC. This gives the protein CASSLVGTGVYEQYF.

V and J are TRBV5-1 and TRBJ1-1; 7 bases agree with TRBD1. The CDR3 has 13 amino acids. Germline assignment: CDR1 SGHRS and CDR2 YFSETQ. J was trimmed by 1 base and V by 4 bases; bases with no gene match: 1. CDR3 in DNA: TGCGCCAGCAGCGGGACAGCGAACACTGAAGCTTTCTTT. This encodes CASSGTANTEAFF.

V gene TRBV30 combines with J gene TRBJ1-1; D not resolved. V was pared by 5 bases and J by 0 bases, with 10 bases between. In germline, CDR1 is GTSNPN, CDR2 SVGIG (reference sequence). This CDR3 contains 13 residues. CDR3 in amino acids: CAWSDRLNTEAFF. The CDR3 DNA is TGTGCCTGGTCAGATAGATTGAACACTGAAGCTTTCTTT.

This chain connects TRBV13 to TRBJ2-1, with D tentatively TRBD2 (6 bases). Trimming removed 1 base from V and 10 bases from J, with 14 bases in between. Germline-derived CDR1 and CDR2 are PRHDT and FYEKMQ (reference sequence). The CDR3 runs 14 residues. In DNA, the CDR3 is TGTGCCAGCAGCTTAGCCTCCAGCGCGGGGGAGCAGTTCTTC. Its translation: CASSLASSAGEQFF. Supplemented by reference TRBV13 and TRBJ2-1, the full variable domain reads AAGVIQSPRHLIKEKRETATLKCYPIPRHDTVYWYQQGPGQDPQFLISFYEKMQSDKGSIPDRFSAQQFSDYHSELNMSSLELGDSALYFCASSLASSAGEQFFGPGTRLTVL.

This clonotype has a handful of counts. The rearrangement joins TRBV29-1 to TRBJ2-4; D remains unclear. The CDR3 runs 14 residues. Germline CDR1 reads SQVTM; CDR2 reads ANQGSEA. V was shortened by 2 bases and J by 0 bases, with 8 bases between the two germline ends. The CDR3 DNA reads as TGCAGCGTTGAACCAATATTAGCCAAAAACATTCAGTACTTC. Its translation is CSVEPILAKNIQYF.